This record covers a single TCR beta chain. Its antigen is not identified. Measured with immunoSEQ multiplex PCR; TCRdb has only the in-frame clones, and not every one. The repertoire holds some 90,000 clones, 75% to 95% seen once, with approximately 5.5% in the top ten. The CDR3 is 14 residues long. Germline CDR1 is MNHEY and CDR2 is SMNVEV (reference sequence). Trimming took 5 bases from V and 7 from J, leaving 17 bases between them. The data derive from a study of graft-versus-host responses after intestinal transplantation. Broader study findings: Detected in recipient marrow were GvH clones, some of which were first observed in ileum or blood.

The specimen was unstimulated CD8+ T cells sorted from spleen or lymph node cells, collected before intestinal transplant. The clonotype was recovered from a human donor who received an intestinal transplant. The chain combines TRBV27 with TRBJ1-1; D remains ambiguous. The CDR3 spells CASSPPAGWGEAFF. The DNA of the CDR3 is TGTGCCAGCAGTCCCCCGGCAGGATGGGGTGAAGCTTTCTTT.